The source of this TCR beta chain is a study of cytomegalovirus exposure and HLA in healthy donors. Study-level points and caveats: Researchers had no immune exposure information except CMV serostatus available. Most TCR beta V segments were productive about 87% or about 30% of the time in an earlier analysis. Later analysis identified several of the most significant clusters that appeared linked to common viral pathogens.

As for this clone: What it binds is not known.

PCR amplification relied on 60 Vbeta primers (plus 13 Jbeta primers). Only in-frame clones appear in the TCRdb table, and some are missing; sequencing was by immunoSEQ multiplex PCR. Seen here are 65,000 to 100,000 clones, roughly three quarters observed once, and the top ten hold roughly 3%. Germline V CDR1 and CDR2: SGHTA, FQGNSA. With V trimmed by 5 bases and J by 4 bases, 8 bases remained unmatched. The CDR3 contains 15 residues. The V and J genes are TRBV7-2 and TRBJ2-1, with 7 bases matching TRBD2. The specimen was PBMCs. The TCR originated in a man aged 35 to 55 in good health and CMV-seronegative. CDR3 in DNA: TGTGCCAGCAGCCTTTATGCGGGGGATTACAATGAGCAGTTCTTC. It encodes CASSLYAGDYNEQFF. Variable domain in full (rest from reference TRBV7-2 and TRBJ2-1): GAGVSQSPSNKVTEKGKDVELRCDPISGHTALYWYRQSLGQGLEFLIYFQGNSAPDKSGLPSDRFSAERTGGSVSTLTIQRTQQEDSAVYLCASSLYAGDYNEQFFGPGTRLTVL.